This T cell receptor (beta chain) appears in the sequencing data of a study of blood T cell repertoires in COVID-19. V dropped 4 bases and J dropped 5; count of bases not matched to a gene: 6. CDR1 is SNHLY, CDR2 FYNNEI, per germline. This CDR3 has 15 residues. This clone was recorded a few times. Data came from immunoSEQ multiplex PCR; TCRdb stores just in-frame clones and leaves some out. The data show about 300,000 clones, roughly 83% seen once. This rearrangement joins TRBV2 to TRBJ2-2; 8 positions match TRBD2. The source is a woman in her forties or fifties with acute or convalescent COVID-19. The sequenced sample consisted of peripheral blood. CDR3 nucleotides: TGTGCCAGCAGTGCGGTCGGGAGGGGAACCGGGGAGCTGTTTTTT. Translating gives CASSAVGRGTGELFF.